This T cell receptor beta chain was sequenced for a study of cytomegalovirus exposure and HLA in healthy donors. Study-level findings and limits: It was reported that the classifier diagnosed cytomegalovirus status with high specificity and sensitivity in both the original and validation cohorts. In vitro work confirmed that a few CMV-associated chains recognize CMV antigens.

Produced via immunoSEQ multiplex PCR; TCRdb's table is partial and in-frame only. The sample carries tens of thousands of clones, about 97% recorded once. Details on this clone: The antigen is unknown.

Germline CDR1 SGHNT, CDR2 YYREEE (reference sequence). The junction had 3 bases not matched to a gene; V was cut back by 0 bases and J by 0 bases. CDR3 size: 15 residues. J is TRBJ2-7 and V is TRBV5-4; 7 bases line up with TRBD1. What was sequenced was PBMCs. This clonotype was obtained from a woman between 18 and 30 years old in good health and CMV-seropositive. CDR3 residues: CASSLEQGISYEQYF. CDR3 DNA sequence: TGTGCCAGCAGCTTGGAACAGGGGATCTCCTACGAGCAGTACTTC.